This T cell receptor beta chain originates from a study of blood T cell repertoires in COVID-19. The protocol was immunoSEQ multiplex PCR, while the TCRdb copy is restricted to in-frame clones and leaves out a portion. The table lists about 50,000 clones, more than 80% of them singletons. Trimming removed 0 bases at V and 4 bases at J, with 10 bases between. The CDR3 is made up of 14 amino acids. Per germline, CDR1 LGHDT and CDR2 YNNKEL (reference sequence). The chain has TRBV3-1 (or the pseudogene TRBV3-2) and TRBJ2-7, with D perhaps matching TRBD2 (5 bases). The sequence came from a man in his 60s with acute or convalescent COVID-19. Sequencing was carried out using peripheral blood. The CDR3 here is CASSQDFRGYEQYF. The CDR3 bases are TGTGCCAGCAGCCAAGATTTCCGGGGATACGAGCAGTACTTC.